These 19 T cell receptor beta chains were sequenced from one sample in a study of Graves' ophthalmopathy and Graves' hyperthyroidism. RNA transcripts were the source from which TCR beta CDR3 regions were amplified. RT-PCR was first run with HTBI primers, then multiplex PCR in a second round. MiXCR, run by TCRdb on the multiplex PCR reads, gives a single entry per CDR3 protein. In the table there are hundreds of thousands of distinct CDR3 sequences, around 50% of which are singletons. Specimen: peripheral blood. The receptors shown here come from an adult man with Graves' ophthalmopathy.

The chain recombines TRBV7-9 with TRBJ1-2; 9 bases are a match to TRBD1. Germline V CDR1 and CDR2: SEHNR, FQNEAQ (reference sequence). The V segment lost 2 bases and the J segment 6 bases; nucleotides outside the gene matches: 4. The CDR3 consists of 14 residues. The CDR3 DNA reads TGTGCCAGCAGCTTACCGGGACAGGGCCATGGCTACACCTTC. Translation gives CASSLPGQGHGYTF. The entire variable domain, with the rest obtained from reference TRBV7-9 and TRBJ1-2, is as follows: DTGVSQNPRHKITKRGQNVTFRCDPISEHNRLYWYRQTLGQGPEFLTYFQNEAQLEKSRLLSDRFSAERPKGSFSTLEIQRTEQGDSAMYLCASSLPGQGHGYTFGSGTRLTVV.

A few counts support this clonotype. The chain employs TRBV5-1 and TRBJ1-3; 8 positions match TRBD1. This CDR3 spans 13 amino acids. The germline CDR1 and CDR2 sequences are SGHRS and YFSETQ. The ends lost 0 bases at V and 7 bases at J; junction bases unmatched: 0. As DNA, the CDR3 is TGCGCCAGCAGCTTGGACAGGGGGAACACCATATATTTT. It is translated as CASSLDRGNTIYF. Full variable domain (outside the CDR3, taken from reference TRBV5-1 and TRBJ1-3): KAGVTQTPRYLIKTRGQQVTLSCSPISGHRSVSWYQQTPGQGLQFLFEYFSETQRNKGNFPGRFSGRQFSNSRSEMNVSTLELGDSALYLCASSLDRGNTIYFGEGSWLTVV.

Only a few counts were recorded for this clonotype. This chain joins TRBV20-1 and TRBJ2-7; 8 positions match TRBD1. The germline V gene has CDR1 DFQATT and CDR2 SNEGSKA (reference sequence). The length of the CDR3 is 15 residues. The V and J ends lost 0 bases and 6 bases, in that order; junction bases with no gene match: 10. This CDR3 reads CSARDPRQGAGEQYF. DNA of the CDR3: TGCAGTGCTAGAGACCCCCGGCAGGGGGCTGGCGAGCAGTACTTC.

This rearrangement joins TRBV7-9 to TRBJ2-2; 8 nucleotides agree with TRBD2. J was trimmed by 6 bases and V by 5 bases; bases with no gene match: 11. Germline V gene data show CDR1 as SEHNR and CDR2 as FQNEAQ (reference sequence). CDR3 length equals 16 residues. Here the CDR3 DNA reads TGTGCCAGCAGCCAAGCCGGGACTAGAGGGTCCGGGGAGCTGTTTTTT. Its protein is CASSQAGTRGSGELFF.

This chain joins TRBV29-1 and TRBJ1-1; TRBD1 matches 7 bases. CDR3 size: 12 residues. Per the germline V gene, CDR1 is SQVTM and CDR2 is ANQGSEA. Trimming cost V 8 bases and J 0 bases; bases outside gene matches: 3. The CDR3 is CSNRGMNTEAFF. The CDR3 DNA is TGCAGCAACAGGGGCATGAACACTGAAGCTTTCTTT.

The V call is TRBV20-1, the J call TRBJ2-2; perhaps TRBD2 as D (6 bases). V was trimmed by 3 bases and J by 5 bases, leaving 16 bases between them. CDR1 DFQATT and CDR2 SNEGSKA come from the germline V gene (reference sequence). CDR3 length: 15 amino acids. CDR3 region: CSASNGGLGTGELFF. CDR3 nucleotide sequence: TGCAGTGCTAGTAATGGAGGGCTGGGGACCGGGGAGCTGTTTTTT.

This clonotype was detected only once. This sequence joins TRBV10-3 and TRBJ2-6; D is perhaps TRBD1 (6 bases). The CDR3 length is 15 residues. V dropped 10 bases and J dropped 3 bases, with 16 bases sitting between them. Germline CDR1 ENHRY, CDR2 SYGVKD. CDR3 nucleotides: TGTGCCAGCAACAGGGAGAGAGGTGGGGCCAACGTCCTGACTTTC. This gives the protein CASNRERGGANVLTF.

The chain combines TRBV7-2 with TRBJ1-1; a possible D gene is TRBD1 (5 bases). The CDR3 has 18 residues. Germline values: CDR1 SGHTA, CDR2 FQGNSA. The V gene lost 1 base and the J gene lost 0 bases, with 18 bases spanning the gap. DNA of the CDR3: TGTGCCAGCAGCTTAGGCTTTTCGACAGCGACTATGAACACTGAAGCTTTCTTT. It is translated as CASSLGFSTATMNTEAFF.

This rearrangement joins TRBV7-2 to TRBJ1-5, with D maybe TRBD1 (5 bases). Trimming cost V 5 bases and J 6 bases, with 23 bases left between them. The CDR3 is 17 residues long. Germline V gene data show CDR1 as SGHTA and CDR2 as FQGNSA. This chain's CDR3 is CASSQGLQGPQGQPQHF. The CDR3 region has the DNA TGTGCCAGCAGCCAAGGTCTGCAGGGACCTCAGGGTCAGCCCCAGCATTTT.

This clonotype showed up many times. The chain combines TRBV29-1 with TRBJ1-1; D is undetermined. The CDR3 extends over 12 amino acids. Germline V gives CDR1 SQVTM, CDR2 ANQGSEA. Trimming removed 4 bases at V and 0 bases at J, with 6 bases between. The CDR3 sequence: CSVGQMNTEAFF. The CDR3 DNA reads TGCAGCGTTGGCCAGATGAACACTGAAGCTTTCTTT.

The J gene is TRBJ2-5, the V gene TRBV7-2; D possibly uses TRBD1 or TRBD2 (7 bases each). V was clipped by 3 bases and J by 5 bases, with 16 bases between them. The CDR3 runs 15 residues. Germline loops: CDR1 SGHTA, CDR2 FQGNSA. CDR3 in amino acids: CASSFPGGGWETQYF. In DNA, the CDR3 is TGTGCCAGCAGCTTCCCAGGGGGGGGCTGGGAGACCCAGTACTTC.

This clonotype was counted a few times. This chain joins TRBV7-6 and TRBJ1-1; D possibly corresponds to TRBD1 (5 bases). The germline V and J ends were trimmed by 8 bases and 5 bases, with 21 bases remaining between them. The CDR3 consists of 15 residues. Germline V gene lookup returns CDR1 SGHVS and CDR2 FNYEAQ. The CDR3, as DNA: TGTGCCAGCGGCGAACGGGGCAGGCGTCGGACTGAAGCTTTCTTT. Its translation is CASGERGRRRTEAFF.

CDR3 sequence: CASRNGGRGNEKLFF. The CDR3 nucleotides read TGTGCCAGCAGGAACGGGGGCAGGGGTAATGAAAAACTGTTTTTT. The genes are TRBV2 and TRBJ1-4; possibly TRBD1 for D (6 bases). The CDR3 consists of 15 residues. V was cut by 6 bases and J by 4 bases, with 15 bases left in between. Germline-derived CDR1 and CDR2 are SNHLY and FYNNEI.

This clonotype has more than one count but fewer than ten. The rearrangement joins TRBV7-9 to TRBJ2-7, with 8 positions matching TRBD2. Germline CDR1 reads SEHNR; CDR2 reads FQNEAQ (reference sequence). V was pared by 5 bases and J by 6 bases, with 9 bases of the junction left unmatched. There are 14 residues in the CDR3. This CDR3 reads CASSPTSREGEQYF. CDR3 in DNA: TGTGCCAGCAGCCCAACCTCCCGGGAGGGCGAGCAGTACTTC.

J is TRBJ1-4 and V is TRBV4-1; D call uncertain. The CDR3 extends over 15 amino acids. Trimming cost V 6 bases and J 0 bases, with 11 bases left between them. Germline values: CDR1 MGHRA, CDR2 YSYEKL. The CDR3 DNA is TGCGCCAGCAGGAGGACCTTTGCAACTAATGAAAAACTGTTTTTT. It specifies CASRRTFATNEKLFF.

The gene calls are TRBV12-3 or TRBV12-4 and TRBJ2-5, with 7 bases fitting TRBD2. CDR3 size: 13 residues. J was trimmed by 4 bases and V by 6 bases; bases with no gene match: 5. CDR3: CASSRGDGETQYF. The DNA for the CDR3 is TGTGCCAGCAGCCGGGGGGATGGAGAGACCCAGTACTTC.

This clonotype appeared many times. This chain uses TRBV10-3 with TRBJ2-2; D may correspond to TRBD1 or TRBD2 (5 bases each). CDR1 is ENHRY, CDR2 SYGVKD, per germline. This CDR3 has 14 residues. V lost 3 bases to trimming and J lost 3 bases, with 8 bases between them. CDR3 in amino acids: CAISDRGDTGELFF. The DNA of the CDR3 is TGTGCCATCAGTGATCGGGGCGACACCGGGGAGCTGTTTTTT.

This clonotype appeared once. V gene TRBV20-1 combines with J gene TRBJ1-2, with TRBD1 identical over 9 bases. J lost 4 bases, V lost 8 bases, and 8 bases had no gene match. Germline V gene data show CDR1 as DFQATT and CDR2 as SNEGSKA (reference sequence). The CDR3 consists of 13 residues. As DNA, the CDR3 is TGCAGTCCTAAACAGGGGGCAACCTATGGCTACACCTTC. Protein product: CSPKQGATYGYTF.

The V gene is TRBV10-2, the J gene TRBJ2-5, with D possibly being TRBD1 or TRBD2 (7 bases each). This CDR3 comprises 15 residues. Trimming took 6 bases from V and 0 from J, leaving 14 bases between them. CDR1 and CDR2 from the germline V gene are WSHSY and SAAADI. In nucleotides, the CDR3 is TGCGCCAGCAGCTTCAGGGGGGGGTACCAAGAGACCCAGTACTTC. Protein product: CASSFRGGYQETQYF.